This T cell receptor beta chain emerged from a study of T cells in Graves' hyperthyroidism and ophthalmopathy. The TCR beta CDR3 regions underwent amplification using RNA transcripts as the source. The study used the HTBI primer set for a first-round RT-PCR of the TCR CDR3. TCRdb called the multiplex PCR reads again in MiXCR, with one record for every CDR3 protein. The profile covers hundreds of thousands of distinct CDR3 sequences, with approximately 15% appearing a single time and 10% taken by the ten largest. V gave up 2 bases and J gave up 14 bases, with 10 bases separating them. CDR1 is DFQATT and CDR2 is SNEGSKA in the germline V gene (reference sequence). This CDR3 spans 11 amino acids.

This clonotype originated in a woman aged 18-29 years with Graves' hyperthyroidism. Input material: blood. This rearrangement joins TRBV20-1 to TRBJ1-6; D remains ambiguous. Written as DNA, the CDR3 is TGCAGTGCTAGATACCGCGGGTCCCTCCACTTT. Encoded protein: CSARYRGSLHF.